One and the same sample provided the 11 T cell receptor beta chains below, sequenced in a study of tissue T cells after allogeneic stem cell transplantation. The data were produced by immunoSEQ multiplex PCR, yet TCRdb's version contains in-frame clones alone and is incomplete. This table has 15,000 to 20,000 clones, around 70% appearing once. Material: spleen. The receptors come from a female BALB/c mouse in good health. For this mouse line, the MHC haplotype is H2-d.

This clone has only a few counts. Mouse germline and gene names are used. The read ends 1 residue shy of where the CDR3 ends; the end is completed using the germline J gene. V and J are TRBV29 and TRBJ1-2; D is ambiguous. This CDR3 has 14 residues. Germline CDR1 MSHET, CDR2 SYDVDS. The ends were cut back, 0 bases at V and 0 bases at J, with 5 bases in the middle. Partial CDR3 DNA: TGTGCTAGCAGTTTATCGGAAACAAACTCCGACTACACC. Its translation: CASSLSETNSDYT. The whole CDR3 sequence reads CASSLSETNSDYTF.

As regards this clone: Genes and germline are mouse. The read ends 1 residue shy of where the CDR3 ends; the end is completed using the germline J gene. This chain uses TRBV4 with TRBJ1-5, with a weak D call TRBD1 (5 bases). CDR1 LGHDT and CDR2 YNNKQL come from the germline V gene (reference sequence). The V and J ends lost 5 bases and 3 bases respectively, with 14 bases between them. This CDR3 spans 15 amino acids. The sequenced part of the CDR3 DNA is TGTGCCAGCAGCCCCGAGACAGAGGGCAACCAGGCTCCGCTT. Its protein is CASSPETEGNQAPL. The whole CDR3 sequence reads CASSPETEGNQAPLF.

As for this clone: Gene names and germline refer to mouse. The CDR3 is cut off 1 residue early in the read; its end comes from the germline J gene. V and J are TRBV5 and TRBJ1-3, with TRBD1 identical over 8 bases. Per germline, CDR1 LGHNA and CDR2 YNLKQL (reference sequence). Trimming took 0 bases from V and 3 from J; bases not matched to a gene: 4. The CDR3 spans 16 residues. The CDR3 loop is CASSQDTQGGGNTLYF. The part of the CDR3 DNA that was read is TGTGCCAGCAGCCAAGATACACAGGGGGGTGGAAATACGCTCTAT.

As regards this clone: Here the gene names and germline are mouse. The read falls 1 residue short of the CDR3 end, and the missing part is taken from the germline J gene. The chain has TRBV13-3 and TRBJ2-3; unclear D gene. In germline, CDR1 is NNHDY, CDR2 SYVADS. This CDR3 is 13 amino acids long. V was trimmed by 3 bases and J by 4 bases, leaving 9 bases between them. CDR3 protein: CASSGHISETLYF. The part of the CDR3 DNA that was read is TGTGCCAGCAGTGGCCACATTTCAGAAACGCTGTAT.

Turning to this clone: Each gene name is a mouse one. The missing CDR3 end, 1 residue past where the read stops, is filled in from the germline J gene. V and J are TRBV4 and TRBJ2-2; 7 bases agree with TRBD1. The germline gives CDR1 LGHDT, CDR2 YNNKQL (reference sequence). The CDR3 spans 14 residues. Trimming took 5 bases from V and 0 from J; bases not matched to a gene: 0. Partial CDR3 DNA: TGTGCCAGCAGCCAGGGGGCAAACACCGGGCAGCTCTAC. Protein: CASSQGANTGQLY. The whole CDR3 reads CASSQGANTGQLYF.

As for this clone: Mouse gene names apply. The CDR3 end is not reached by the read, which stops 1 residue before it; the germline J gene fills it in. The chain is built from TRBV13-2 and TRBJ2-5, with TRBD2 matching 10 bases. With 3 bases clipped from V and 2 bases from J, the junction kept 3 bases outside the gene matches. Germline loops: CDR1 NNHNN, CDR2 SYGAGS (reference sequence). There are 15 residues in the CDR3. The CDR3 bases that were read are TGTGCCAGCGGTGCCTGGGGGGGCGCCCAAGACACCCAGTAC. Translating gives CASGAWGGAQDTQY. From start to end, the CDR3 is CASGAWGGAQDTQYF.

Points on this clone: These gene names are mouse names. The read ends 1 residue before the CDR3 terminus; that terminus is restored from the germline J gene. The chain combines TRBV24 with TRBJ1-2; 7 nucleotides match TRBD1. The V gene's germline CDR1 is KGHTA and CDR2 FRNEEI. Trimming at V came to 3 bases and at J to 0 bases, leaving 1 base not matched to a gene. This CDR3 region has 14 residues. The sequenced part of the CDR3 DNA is TGTGCCAGCAGTCTCGGGACAGCAAACTCCGACTACACC. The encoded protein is CASSLGTANSDYT. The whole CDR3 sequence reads CASSLGTANSDYTF.

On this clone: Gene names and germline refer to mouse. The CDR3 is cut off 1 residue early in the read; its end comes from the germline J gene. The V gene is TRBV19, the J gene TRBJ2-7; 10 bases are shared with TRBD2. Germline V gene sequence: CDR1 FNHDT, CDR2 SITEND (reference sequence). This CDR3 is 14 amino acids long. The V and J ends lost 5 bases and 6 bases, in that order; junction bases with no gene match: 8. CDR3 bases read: TGTGCCAGCAGAAGACTGGGGGGAACTCTTGAACAGTAC. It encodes CASRRLGGTLEQY. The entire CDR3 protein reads CASRRLGGTLEQYF.

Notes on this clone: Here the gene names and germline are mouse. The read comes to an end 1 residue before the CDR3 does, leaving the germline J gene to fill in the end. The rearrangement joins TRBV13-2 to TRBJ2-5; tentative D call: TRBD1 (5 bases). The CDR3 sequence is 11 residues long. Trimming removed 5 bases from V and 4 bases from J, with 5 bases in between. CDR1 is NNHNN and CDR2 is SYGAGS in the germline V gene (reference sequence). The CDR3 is CASGDKDTQYF. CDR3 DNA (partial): TGTGCCAGCGGGGACAAAGACACCCAGTAC.

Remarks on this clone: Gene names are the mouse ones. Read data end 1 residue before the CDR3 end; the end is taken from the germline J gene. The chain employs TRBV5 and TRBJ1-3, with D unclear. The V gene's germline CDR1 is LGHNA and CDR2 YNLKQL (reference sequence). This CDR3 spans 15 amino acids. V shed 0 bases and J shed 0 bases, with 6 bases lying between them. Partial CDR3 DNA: TGTGCCAGCAGCCAAGATCAGGTTTCTGGAAATACGCTCTAT. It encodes CASSQDQVSGNTLY. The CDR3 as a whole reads CASSQDQVSGNTLYF.

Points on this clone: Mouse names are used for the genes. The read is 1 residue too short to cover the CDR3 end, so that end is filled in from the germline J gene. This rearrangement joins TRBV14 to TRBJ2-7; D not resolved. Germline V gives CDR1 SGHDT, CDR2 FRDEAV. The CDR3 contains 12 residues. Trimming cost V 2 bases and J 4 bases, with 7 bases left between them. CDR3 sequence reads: CASSLLTYEQYF. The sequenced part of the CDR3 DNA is TGTGCCAGCAGTTTGTTAACTTATGAACAGTAC.